The 14 T cell receptor beta chains in this list originate from one sample, sequenced in a study of tumor and adjacent non-tumor tissue in lung cancer. The template was RNA from unsorted bulk tissue. This non-tumor lung sample came from over 3 cm beyond the tumor edge. Three rounds of nested PCR, following a modified ARM-PCR protocol, produced the TCRbeta library. TCRdb ran MiXCR on the multiplex PCR reads and lists one entry per CDR3 protein. The table records 110,000 or so distinct CDR3 sequences, 60% to 80% of them present only once. Source material: distant non-tumor lung tissue. The receptors here all came from a man aged 55-75 years with non-small cell lung cancer.

The sample holds one count of this clonotype. A read error is possible here, since a much larger clone lies one base away. The rearrangement joins TRBV6-6 to TRBJ1-2; D is ambiguous. Germline CDR1 is MNHNY and CDR2 is SVGAGI (reference sequence). This CDR3 has 13 residues. CDR3 DNA sequence: TGTGCCAGCAGTTACGCTGTTAACTATGACTACACCTTC. Its protein is CASSYAVNYDYTF.

Concerning this clonotype: The conserved final phenylalanine or tryptophan is absent from the CDR3, which likely points to a read error. The V gene is TRBV11-2, the J gene TRBJ2-5; D might be TRBD2 (6 bases). Deletions cut 2 bases from V and 7 bases from J, with 14 bases between. Germline V gene lookup returns CDR1 SGHAT and CDR2 FQNNGV. CDR3 size: 14 residues. The CDR3 coding sequence is TGTGCCAGCAGCTTATGGCGCGGGATAGGGACCCAGTACTTA. It yields the protein CASSLWRGIGTQYL.

To note about this clonotype: A read error may produce the germline difference seen at one junction end. The chain carries TRBV11-2 and TRBJ2-2; D may be TRBD1 (6 bases). The CDR3 runs 15 residues. The germline V gene encodes CDR1 SGHAT and CDR2 FQNNGV. CDR3 in amino acids: CASSSQGWERGEQFF. The CDR3 DNA is TGTGCCAGCAGCTCACAGGGTTGGGAAAGAGGGGAGCAGTTTTTT.

This clonotype was picked up many times. The chain uses TRBV20-1 and TRBJ2-1; maybe TRBD1 (7 bases). This CDR3 contains 17 residues. Per germline, CDR1 DFQATT and CDR2 SNEGSKA (reference sequence). V was clipped by 5 bases and J by 0 bases, with 20 bases between them. The CDR3 protein is CSALGGTDSPSYNEQFF. The CDR3 DNA reads TGCAGTGCTCTAGGAGGGACAGACAGCCCCTCCTACAATGAGCAGTTCTTC.

As to this clonotype: An end of the junction differs from the germline gene, which may be a read error. The chain joins TRBV7-9 to TRBJ2-5; the D gene is possibly TRBD2 (6 bases). The CDR3 loop spans 15 amino acids. Germline loops: CDR1 SEHNR, CDR2 FQNEAQ (reference sequence). This chain's CDR3 is CAGSSGLTEQETQYF. The CDR3 DNA follows: TGTGCCGGCAGCTCCGGACTAACGGAACAAGAGACCCAGTACTTC.

Comment on this clonotype: A read error is likely, as this CDR3 ends without the conserved phenylalanine or tryptophan. In nucleotides, the CDR3 is TGTGCCAGCAGCTTAGACGCGGGAGCCCAAGAGGCCCAGTACCTC. It translates to CASSLDAGAQEAQYL. V usage is TRBV11-2 and J usage is TRBJ2-5, with 7 nucleotides matching TRBD2. Germline-derived CDR1 and CDR2 are SGHAT and FQNNGV. The CDR3 runs 15 residues.

Remarks on this clonotype: With a much larger clone just one base away, this may be a read error. This chain links TRBV7-9 with TRBJ2-3, with TRBD2 identical over 8 bases. The V gene end was trimmed by 9 bases and the J gene end by 11 bases; junction bases not matched to a gene: 10. Germline-derived CDR1 and CDR2 are SEHNR and FQNEAQ (reference sequence). CDR3 length: 12 residues. This CDR3 is CARSTTSGLQYF. The CDR3 DNA sequence: TGTGCCAGGAGCACCACTAGCGGCTTGCAGTATTTT.

Of note for this clonotype: A junction end diverges from the germline sequence, so it may reflect a read error. The genes are TRBV4-1 and TRBJ2-7; possible D gene TRBD1, 6 bases. CDR1 MGHRA and CDR2 YSYEKL come from the germline V gene. The CDR3 covers 13 residues. CDR3 loop: CTSSQGAGSEQYF. CDR3 nucleotides: TGCACCAGCTCACAGGGCGCCGGATCAGAGCAGTACTTC.

The V and J genes are TRBV5-4 and TRBJ2-3, with no clear D. CDR1 SGHNT and CDR2 YYREEE come from the germline V gene (reference sequence). This CDR3 has 15 amino acids. Trimming stripped 3 bases from V and 14 bases from J, with 25 bases between. CDR3 nucleotides: TGTGCCAGCAGCTCCGGCCCCTCCGGCGCAGATATGCGGTATTTT. Its translation: CASSSGPSGADMRYF.

Turning to this clonotype: An end of the junction does not agree with germline; a read error may underlie this. This chain joins TRBV4-2 and TRBJ1-2; possible D gene TRBD1, 5 bases. Germline V gene data show CDR1 as LGHNA and CDR2 as YNFKEQ. CDR3 length: 15 residues. This chain's CDR3 is CVSSQLLDAPWGYTF. The CDR3 coding sequence is TGTGTCAGCAGCCAACTTCTCGACGCTCCATGGGGCTACACGTTC.

The rearrangement joins TRBV6-2 or TRBV6-3 to TRBJ2-7, with D uncertain. The CDR3 runs 13 residues. V lost 9 bases and J 4 bases, leaving 16 bases between the germline ends. Germline V lookup: CDR1 MNHEY, CDR2 SVGEGT. CDR3 amino acids: CASTHPQSYEQYF. CDR3 coding DNA: TGTGCCAGTACTCACCCCCAGAGTTACGAGCAGTACTTC.

Of note for this clonotype: This may be a read error: a much more frequent sequence differs by one nucleotide. The V call is TRBV28, the J call TRBJ1-5; no clear D gene. This CDR3 contains 14 residues. Germline CDR1 reads MDHEN; CDR2 reads SYDVKM. The DNA of the CDR3 is TGTGCCGGCAGTCCCCTTGATGGGCATCAGCCCCAGCATTTT. It translates to CAGSPLDGHQPQHF.

The rearrangement uses TRBV12-3 or TRBV12-4 and TRBJ2-2, with a weak D call TRBD1 (5 bases). V lost 0 bases and J lost 4, with 9 bases in between. The CDR3 is 15 residues long. CDR3 DNA sequence: TGTGCCAGCAGTTTAGCCAGGGATATCACCGGGGAGCTGTTTTTT. Translating it yields CASSLARDITGELFF.

This clonotype was detected ten times or more. The J gene is TRBJ1-1, the V gene TRBV4-1; a possible D gene is TRBD1 (6 bases). Germline CDR1 reads MGHRA; CDR2 reads YSYEKL. The germline V and J ends were trimmed by 0 bases and 5 bases, with 13 bases remaining between them. The CDR3 totals 15 residues. As DNA, the CDR3 is TGCGCCAGCAGCCAAGAAGGGGGAGGATGGACTGAAGCTTTCTTT. The encoded protein is CASSQEGGGWTEAFF.